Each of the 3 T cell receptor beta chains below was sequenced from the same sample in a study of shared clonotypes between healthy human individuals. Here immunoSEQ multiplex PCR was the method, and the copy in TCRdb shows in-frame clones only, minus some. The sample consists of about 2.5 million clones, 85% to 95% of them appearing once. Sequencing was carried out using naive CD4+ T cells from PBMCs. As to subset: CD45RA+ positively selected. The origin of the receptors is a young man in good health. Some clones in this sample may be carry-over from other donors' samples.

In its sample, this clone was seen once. For the CDR3, the DNA is TGTGCCAGCAGTGAAGCGACGGTTCCCAGAGCTTTCTTT. Protein product: CASSEATVPRAFF. The V and J genes are TRBV6-1 and TRBJ1-1; D uncertain. Germline CDR1 and CDR2: MNHNS and SASEGT. V lost 0 bases and J 10 bases, leaving 12 bases between the germline ends. This CDR3 is 13 amino acids long.

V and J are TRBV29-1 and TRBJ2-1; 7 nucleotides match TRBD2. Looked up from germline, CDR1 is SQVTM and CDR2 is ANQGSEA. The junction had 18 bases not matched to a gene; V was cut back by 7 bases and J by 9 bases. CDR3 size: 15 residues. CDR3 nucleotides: TGCAGCGGGATAAATGGCGGGAGAAAGGCGAGTGAGCAGTTCTTC. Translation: CSGINGGRKASEQFF.

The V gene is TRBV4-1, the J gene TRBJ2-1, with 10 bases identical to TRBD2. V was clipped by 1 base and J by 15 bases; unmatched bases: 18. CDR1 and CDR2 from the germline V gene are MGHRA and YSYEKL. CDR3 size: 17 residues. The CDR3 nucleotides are TGCGCCAGCAGCCAAGCAGGTTGGCCAGCGGGAGGGCCTGGATCGTTCTTC. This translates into CASSQAGWPAGGPGSFF.